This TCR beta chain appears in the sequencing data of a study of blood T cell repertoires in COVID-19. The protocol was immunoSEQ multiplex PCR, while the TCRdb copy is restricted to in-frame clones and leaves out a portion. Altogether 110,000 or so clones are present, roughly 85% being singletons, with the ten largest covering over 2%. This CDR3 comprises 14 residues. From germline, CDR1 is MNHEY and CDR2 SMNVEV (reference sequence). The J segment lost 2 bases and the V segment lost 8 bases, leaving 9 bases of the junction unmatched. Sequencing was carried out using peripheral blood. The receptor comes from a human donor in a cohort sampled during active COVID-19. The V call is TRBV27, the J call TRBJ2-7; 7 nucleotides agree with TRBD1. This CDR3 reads CASRWTGQTYEQYF. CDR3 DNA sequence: TGTGCCAGCCGCTGGACAGGTCAAACCTACGAGCAGTACTTC.